Listed here is a single T cell receptor (beta chain). Its specificity is unknown. There are 14 residues in the CDR3. Germline V lookup: CDR1 SGHVS, CDR2 FNYEAQ. Between the trimmed V and J ends, which lost 1 base and 4 bases, there was a span of 8 bases. It was cDNA, reverse transcribed from extracted RNA, that served as the sequencing template. Some clones are missing from TCRdb's copy, which holds only in-frame ones; the method was immunoSEQ multiplex PCR. The table includes a few hundred thousand clones, roughly two fifths detected once. Treatment of the sample: oral pan-JAK inhibitor, 5-10 mg twice daily. This sample was taken from a study of CD8+ T cells in alopecia areata. About the research overall: Treated patients swallowed 5 to 10 mg of oral tofacitinib twice daily. Study outcomes and limitations: Normal scalp had lower clonality than lesional scalp, with alopecia totalis/universalis lesions showing this most strongly. Scalp sequencing also captures normal skin's resident alphabeta T cells.

This TCR was recovered from a human donor with alopecia areata. The material sequenced was CD4+ T cells sorted from blood, taken between weeks 30 and 35, from a patient treated with tofacitinib. The chain couples TRBV7-6 to TRBJ1-5; D unresolved. CDR3 residues: CASSLEGANQPQHF. DNA of the CDR3: TGTGCCAGCAGCTTAGAGGGCGCGAATCAGCCCCAGCATTTT. The full variable domain, its missing parts supplied by reference TRBV7-6 and TRBJ1-5, is GAGVSQSPRYKVTKRGQDVALRCDPISGHVSLYWYRQALGQGPEFLTYFNYEAQQDKSGLPNDRFSAERPEGSISTLTIQRTEQRDSAMYRCASSLEGANQPQHFGDGTRLSIL.